This passage covers 25 T cell receptor beta chains from one sample sequenced in a study of prognosis after radiotherapy for stage I lung cancer. Researchers used two-round multiplex PCR to amplify TCR beta CDR3 starting from genomic DNA. Initially, in first-round PCR, primers specific to each TRBV and TRBJ gene were used. TCRdb independently ran MiXCR on the multiplex PCR reads; one entry per CDR3 protein. The table has 38,000 or so distinct CDR3 sequences, 24% seen once. The sequenced sample was PBMCs, obtained before or after stereotactic body radiation therapy (not recorded which). These receptors were taken from a donor aged 50 or older with non-small cell lung cancer.

The sample holds many counts of this clonotype. CDR3 bases: TGCGCCAGCAGTGAGTCAGAAGGGGGGGAGCAGTACTTC. Residues: CASSESEGGEQYF. The chain couples TRBV10-2 to TRBJ2-7, with D perhaps assigned TRBD1 or TRBD2 (6 bases each). With 0 bases removed from V and 7 bases from J, the gap between germline ends came to 10 bases. CDR3 length: 13 amino acids. Per the germline V gene, CDR1 is WSHSY and CDR2 is SAAADI.

In its sample, this clonotype was seen many times. J is TRBJ2-4 and V is TRBV19; TRBD1 is a possible D gene (6 bases). This CDR3 has 16 amino acids. Germline CDR1 reads LNHDA; CDR2 reads SQIVND (reference sequence). The germline V and J ends were trimmed by 5 bases and 6 bases, with 20 bases remaining between them. DNA of the CDR3: TGTGCCAGTAGTGACCCCCCTGGGGGCGCGAGAAACATTCAGTACTTC. It is translated as CASSDPPGGARNIQYF. The full variable domain, in which reference TRBV19 and TRBJ2-4 provide the parts outside the CDR3, is DGGITQSPKYLFRKEGQNVTLSCEQNLNHDAMYWYRQDPGQGLRLIYYSQIVNDFQKGDIAEGYSVSREKKESFPLTVTSAQKNPTAFYLCASSDPPGGARNIQYFGAGTRLSVL.

This clonotype was counted ten times or more. V is TRBV20-1 and J is TRBJ1-2; no definite D call. The V end was cut by 6 bases, the J end by 2 bases, with 13 bases between. The germline gives CDR1 DFQATT, CDR2 SNEGSKA (reference sequence). The length of the CDR3 is 13 residues. The CDR3 loop reads CSAIPLVNYGYTF. The CDR3 DNA is TGCAGTGCGATTCCTCTAGTCAACTATGGCTACACCTTC.

This clonotype occurred many times. The chain recombines TRBV28 with TRBJ1-4; tentative D call: TRBD1 (6 bases). This CDR3 contains 15 residues. Germline V gene data show CDR1 as MDHEN and CDR2 as SYDVKM. Deletions cut 2 bases from V and 11 bases from J, with 18 bases between. CDR3 amino acids: CASSLLVGGRWKLFF. The DNA of the CDR3 is TGTGCCAGCAGTTTACTGGTAGGGGGAAGGTGGAAACTGTTTTTT.

With regard to this clonotype: One end of the junction fails to match germline, which may point to a read error. The genes are TRBV27 and TRBJ2-3, with 12 bases aligning to TRBD2. Germline CDR1 reads MNHEY; CDR2 reads SMNVEV (reference sequence). This CDR3 contains 19 residues. In DNA form, the CDR3 reads TGTGCCAGCATTTTATCGAGGCTAGCGGGAGGGCGCGCCACAGATACGCAGTATTTT. Translated: CASILSRLAGGRATDTQYF.

On this clonotype: A far larger clone lies a single base away; this is likely a read error. CDR3 loop: CASRLGSYEQYF. CDR3 DNA sequence: TGTGCCAGCAGATTAGGCTCCTACGAGCAGTACTTC. The rearrangement links TRBV5-1 to TRBJ2-7; D is ambiguous. Per germline, CDR1 SGHRS and CDR2 YFSETQ. The CDR3 totals 12 residues.

In regard to this clonotype: This likely came from a read error, as a far larger clone is one base away. The CDR3 does not close with the conserved phenylalanine or tryptophan, likely indicating a read error. The V gene is TRBV6-9, the J gene TRBJ1-1; tentative D call: TRBD1 (6 bases). CDR1 is MNHGY, CDR2 SVAAGI, per germline. Trimming took off 3 bases at V and 1 base at J, with 9 bases between the two ends. The CDR3 is made up of 14 amino acids. The CDR3 sequence is CASSYGRGNTEAFL. The CDR3 bases are TGTGCCAGCAGTTACGGCAGGGGGAACACTGAAGCTTTCCTT.

Comments on this clonotype: A read error may be the cause here, since a much bigger clone is one base away. This rearrangement joins TRBV3-1 to TRBJ2-7; weak D call: TRBD2 (5 bases). Germline V gene sequence: CDR1 LGHDT, CDR2 YNNKEL (reference sequence). The V and J ends lost 4 bases and 0 bases respectively, with 19 bases between them. The CDR3 is 17 residues long. Written as DNA, the CDR3 is TGTGCCAGCAGCCCCAATGCCGGGAATCTTCGCTCCTACGAGCAGTACTTC. This encodes CASSPNAGNLRSYEQYF.

Ten or more counts support this clonotype. This chain joins TRBV20-1 and TRBJ1-2; the D gene is possibly TRBD1 (6 bases). Deletions cut 5 bases from V and 7 bases from J, with 14 bases between. This CDR3 comprises 12 residues. CDR1 is DFQATT, CDR2 SNEGSKA, per germline (reference sequence). The CDR3 nucleotides are TGCAGTGCTTTTTGGGGGCAGGTTGGCTACACCTTC. It specifies CSAFWGQVGYTF.

In DNA form, the CDR3 reads TGTGCCAGCAGGCCACAATCGACAGGGAGGGAGGAAGAGACCCAGTACTTC. This sequence encodes CASRPQSTGREEETQYF. The genes are TRBV27 and TRBJ2-5; perhaps D is TRBD1 or TRBD2 (7 bases each). The V and J ends lost 6 bases and 3 bases respectively, with 23 bases between them. This CDR3 spans 17 amino acids. Per germline, CDR1 MNHEY and CDR2 SMNVEV (reference sequence).

This clonotype was recorded many times. The V call is TRBV9, the J call TRBJ2-7; D possibly corresponds to TRBD1 (6 bases). CDR1 and CDR2 (germline): SGDLS, YYNGEE. V lost 4 bases and J lost 3, with 14 bases in between. The length of the CDR3 is 14 residues. CDR3: CASSPRTGHYEQYF. CDR3 nucleotides: TGTGCCAGCAGCCCGCGCACAGGGCACTACGAGCAGTACTTC.

This clonotype was seen repeatedly, ten times or more. The chain joins TRBV25-1 to TRBJ2-7; possibly TRBD2 for D (5 bases). Trimming cost V 8 bases and J 2 bases, with 13 bases left between them. There are 13 residues in the CDR3. Germline V CDR1 and CDR2: MGHDK, SYGVNS. The CDR3 is CASLPSGTYEQYF. CDR3 DNA: TGTGCCAGCCTCCCCAGCGGAACCTACGAGCAGTACTTC.

This clonotype appeared many times. The CDR3 DNA is TGTGCCAGCAGTTTGGGCAGAAGCTATGGCTACACCTTC. Amino acids: CASSLGRSYGYTF. V usage is TRBV27 and J usage is TRBJ1-2; D ambiguous. The CDR3 consists of 13 residues. Between the trimmed V and J ends, which lost 3 bases and 4 bases, there was a span of 9 bases. Germline-derived CDR1 and CDR2 are MNHEY and SMNVEV (reference sequence).

Comment on this clonotype: A far larger clone is one nucleotide away, so this likely arose from a read error. The chain is built from TRBV6-4 and TRBJ1-5; D uncertain. Germline CDR1 reads MRHNA; CDR2 reads SNTAGT. CDR3 length equals 14 residues. The CDR3 is CASCEEPGNQPQHF. The CDR3 coding sequence is TGTGCCAGCTGTGAGGAACCTGGCAATCAGCCCCAGCATTTT.

In this sample, this clonotype turned up many times. This chain links TRBV27 with TRBJ2-2, with D possibly being TRBD2 (5 bases). V lost 6 bases to trimming and J lost 2 bases, with 16 bases between them. Germline V gene sequence: CDR1 MNHEY, CDR2 SMNVEV (reference sequence). The CDR3 spans 16 residues. The CDR3 bases are TGTGCCAGCAGCCGGACTGGGTACCTCAACACCGGGGAGCTGTTTTTT. Its translation is CASSRTGYLNTGELFF.

This clonotype was recorded at least ten times. V is TRBV12-3 or TRBV12-4 and J is TRBJ2-5; the match to TRBD1 covers 8 bases. The CDR3 has 14 residues. The junction had 2 bases not matched to a gene; V was cut back by 3 bases and J by 2 bases. The CDR3 coding sequence is TGTGCCAGCAGTTTCGGACAGGGTCAAGAGACCCAGTACTTC. This encodes CASSFGQGQETQYF.

This clonotype was seen ten or more times. The chain recombines TRBV5-6 with TRBJ1-2; TRBD1 is a possible D gene (6 bases). The CDR3 loop spans 13 amino acids. Trimming took off 2 bases at V and 3 bases at J, with 8 bases between the two ends. Germline-derived CDR1 and CDR2 are SGHDT and YYEEEE. This chain's CDR3 is CASSFRQDYGYTF. As DNA, the CDR3 is TGTGCCAGCAGCTTCCGACAGGACTATGGCTACACCTTC.

This clonotype was found many times. This chain links TRBV19 with TRBJ2-1, with D possibly TRBD1 on 6 matching bases. The CDR3 loop spans 11 amino acids. The ends were cut back, 6 bases at V and 8 bases at J, with 8 bases in the middle. CDR1 is LNHDA, CDR2 SQIVND, per germline (reference sequence). CDR3 DNA: TGTGCCAGTAGAACAGGGTATGAGCAGTTCTTC. Amino acids: CASRTGYEQFF.

This clonotype showed up many times. This chain uses TRBV5-1 with TRBJ2-5, with a tentative D call TRBD2 (5 bases). The V and J ends lost 6 bases and 0 bases respectively, with 12 bases between them. The CDR3 totals 14 residues. Germline V gene sequence: CDR1 SGHRS, CDR2 YFSETQ. The CDR3 reads CASTRRGNQETQYF. The CDR3 region has the DNA TGCGCCAGCACCCGACGAGGGAACCAAGAGACCCAGTACTTC.

Remarks on this clonotype: Since a much larger clone is just one base distant, this may be a read error. This rearrangement joins TRBV5-5 to TRBJ2-7, with 10 positions matching TRBD1. The germline V gene has CDR1 SGHKS and CDR2 YYEKEE (reference sequence). V was pared by 3 bases and J by 6 bases, with 9 bases of the junction left unmatched. The CDR3 is 15 residues long. The CDR3 loop reads CASSSRTGGQVEQYF. In nucleotides, the CDR3 is TGTGCCAGCAGCTCACGGACAGGGGGTCAGGTCGAGCAGTACTTC.

This clonotype was recorded at least ten times. The V and J genes are TRBV12-3 or TRBV12-4 and TRBJ2-3; TRBD2 is a possible D gene (6 bases). Trimming left V 0 bases short and J 8 bases short, with 6 bases between. The length of the CDR3 is 12 residues. The CDR3 reads CASSLAGGTQYF. The CDR3 DNA reads as TGTGCCAGCAGTTTAGCCGGGGGTACGCAGTATTTT.

Ten or more counts support this clonotype. J is TRBJ1-4 and V is TRBV2; TRBD1 aligns across 9 bases. Trimming took 0 bases from V and 2 from J; bases not matched to a gene: 1. The CDR3 has 16 residues. Germline V CDR1 and CDR2: SNHLY, FYNNEI. CDR3 in amino acids: CASSEAGQGTNEKLFF. The CDR3 bases are TGTGCCAGCAGTGAAGCCGGACAGGGGACTAATGAAAAACTGTTTTTT.

This clonotype was recorded many times. This chain links TRBV5-8 with TRBJ2-7; D might be TRBD1 or TRBD2, each matching 5 bases. The V end lost 4 bases, the J end lost 0 bases, and 17 bases lay between the germline ends. Per the germline V gene, CDR1 is SGHTS and CDR2 is YDEGEE. The CDR3 runs 16 residues. The CDR3 here is CASSPYGWGTSYEQYF. The DNA for the CDR3 is TGTGCCAGCAGCCCTTACGGGTGGGGGACCTCCTACGAGCAGTACTTC.

This clonotype appeared a single time. This chain connects TRBV28 to TRBJ2-3; the match to TRBD2 covers 8 bases. Per germline, CDR1 MDHEN and CDR2 SYDVKM. The J segment lost 2 bases and the V segment lost 7 bases, leaving 17 bases of the junction unmatched. The CDR3 covers 18 residues. CDR3 coding DNA: TGTGCCAGCAATTCCCCCCCGGGAATAGCGGGGTACACAGATACGCAGTATTTT. Amino acids: CASNSPPGIAGYTDTQYF.

This clonotype has at least ten counts. The V and J genes are TRBV20-1 and TRBJ2-1; 7 bases line up with TRBD1. This CDR3 has 15 residues. Germline trimming cut 6 bases from V and 4 bases from J; bases unmatched to any gene: 12. Germline V gives CDR1 DFQATT, CDR2 SNEGSKA (reference sequence). In nucleotides, the CDR3 is TGCAGTGCCACCACCGGGACAGAGACATACAATGAGCAGTTCTTC. This encodes CSATTGTETYNEQFF.